Each of the 8 T cell receptor beta chains below was sequenced from the same sample in a study of post-analysis software for immune sequencing data. Study-level findings and limits: In patients, TRBV5-6, TRBV5-1 and TRBV20-1 belonged to five TRBV segments found more frequently than in controls.

cDNA libraries of TCR beta carried unique molecular identifiers. TCRdb reprocessed the PCR reads with MiXCR, giving one entry per CDR3 protein. The table has 400,000 to 500,000 distinct CDR3 sequences, over 30% seen once. No antigens are known for them. Sequenced material: blood. These receptors originate from a girl under 10 years old with multiple sclerosis.

The rearrangement joins TRBV27 to TRBJ2-4; D is unresolved. The DNA matches TRBJ2-7 better at its end, which makes the J call doubtful. The CDR3 has 15 amino acids. Germline lookup yields CDR1 MNHEY and CDR2 SMNVEV (reference sequence). The CDR3 sequence: CASSPSPPGLCEQYF. The CDR3 DNA sequence: TGTGCCAGCAGTCCGAGCCCACCGGGTCTTTGCGAGCAGTACTTC.

The genes are TRBV19 and TRBJ2-5; a possible D gene is TRBD2 (6 bases). Trimming pared 7 bases from V and 5 bases from J, leaving 14 bases between. Germline assignment: CDR1 LNHDA and CDR2 SQIVND (reference sequence). This CDR3 spans 13 amino acids. The CDR3 region is CASTPTGGETQYF. CDR3 DNA sequence: TGTGCCAGTACCCCGACTGGGGGGGAGACCCAGTACTTC.

The V and J genes are TRBV28 and TRBJ2-4; TRBD1 matches 10 bases. The J call may be incorrect, as the DNA end agrees better with TRBJ2-5. The length of the CDR3 is 15 residues. CDR1 is MDHEN, CDR2 SYDVKM, per germline. CDR3 sequence reads: CASLSGTGVGKTQYF. CDR3 in DNA: TGTGCCAGCCTATCCGGGACAGGGGTCGGGAAGACCCAGTACTTC.

This chain uses TRBV5-1 with TRBJ2-1; 10 nucleotides agree with TRBD2. Germline CDR1 is SGHRS and CDR2 is YFSETQ. This CDR3 contains 18 residues. The J segment lost 1 base and the V segment lost 0 bases, leaving 7 bases of the junction unmatched. The CDR3 here is CASSLEPSGSPSYNEQFF. CDR3 coding DNA: TGCGCCAGCAGCTTGGAGCCTAGCGGGAGTCCATCCTACAATGAGCAGTTCTTC.

This clonotype was seen more than once but under ten times. This chain joins TRBV28 and TRBJ2-1; the D call may be TRBD1 or TRBD2 (5 bases each). Germline CDR1 reads MDHEN; CDR2 reads SYDVKM. The CDR3 runs 16 residues. Trimming pared 4 bases from V and 3 bases from J, leaving 16 bases between. The CDR3 DNA is TGTGCCAGCAGTTCCCAGGGTGTGGCGGGCTACAATGAGCAGTTCTTC. Translating it yields CASSSQGVAGYNEQFF.

The genes are TRBV20-1 and TRBJ1-5; the D gene is possibly TRBD1 (6 bases). The germline V gene encodes CDR1 DFQATT and CDR2 SNEGSKA (reference sequence). The CDR3 is 13 amino acids. Trimming removed 4 bases at V and 3 bases at J, with 10 bases between. The CDR3 here is CSAIYRDNQPQHF. In DNA form, the CDR3 reads TGCAGTGCTATATACAGGGACAATCAGCCCCAGCATTTT.

This chain links TRBV6-2 or TRBV6-3 with TRBJ2-1; D call uncertain. V lost 0 bases to trimming and J lost 5 bases, with 14 bases between them. The CDR3 sequence is 16 residues long. CDR1 MNHEY and CDR2 SVGEGT come from the germline V gene. The CDR3 DNA reads TGTGCCAGCAGTTACTCGAAGTCCAGGCGCCACAATGAGCAGTTCTTC. Translated, it gives CASSYSKSRRHNEQFF.

This rearrangement joins TRBV2 to TRBJ2-7; D ambiguous. Trimming took off 3 bases at V and 2 bases at J, with 8 bases between the two ends. CDR3 length: 13 residues. Germline-derived CDR1 and CDR2 are SNHLY and FYNNEI. The DNA for the CDR3 is TGTGCCAGCAGTGATTCACCTACCTACGAGCAGTACTTC. This gives the protein CASSDSPTYEQYF.